The clone carrying this T cell receptor (beta chain) turned up a few times. Its matching antigen is unknown. Other nucleotide sequences in the sample specify the same CDR3. Looked up from germline, CDR1 is MDHEN and CDR2 is SYDVKM. This CDR3 contains 14 residues. After removal of 2 bases from V and 6 bases from J, the junction contained 2 bases not matched to a gene. This sample was taken from a study of shared clonotypes between healthy human individuals. Study at large: Plates per donor: three CD4 naive, three CD4 memory, two CD8 naive, one CD8 memory.

Whole-study results and caveats: A handful of donors showed sharing of around 5% of naive CD4 clonotypes.

The study separated CD4+ cells into CD45RA+ naive and CD45RA-negative memory subsets. Several immunoSEQ plates held equal portions of the genomic DNA taken from each subset. TCRdb keeps only in-frame clones here, not all; method: immunoSEQ multiplex PCR. The table shows approximately 700,000 clones, with roughly 72% occurring only once. The chain joins TRBV28 to TRBJ2-1; 9 positions agree with TRBD2. This clonotype was obtained from a woman aged 30 to 39 in good health. Material for sequencing was memory CD4+ T cells sorted from blood. The subset: CD45RA-negative fraction. In DNA, the CDR3 is TGTGCCAGCAGTTTACTAGCGGGACGCAATGAGCAGTTCTTC. Encoded protein: CASSLLAGRNEQFF.